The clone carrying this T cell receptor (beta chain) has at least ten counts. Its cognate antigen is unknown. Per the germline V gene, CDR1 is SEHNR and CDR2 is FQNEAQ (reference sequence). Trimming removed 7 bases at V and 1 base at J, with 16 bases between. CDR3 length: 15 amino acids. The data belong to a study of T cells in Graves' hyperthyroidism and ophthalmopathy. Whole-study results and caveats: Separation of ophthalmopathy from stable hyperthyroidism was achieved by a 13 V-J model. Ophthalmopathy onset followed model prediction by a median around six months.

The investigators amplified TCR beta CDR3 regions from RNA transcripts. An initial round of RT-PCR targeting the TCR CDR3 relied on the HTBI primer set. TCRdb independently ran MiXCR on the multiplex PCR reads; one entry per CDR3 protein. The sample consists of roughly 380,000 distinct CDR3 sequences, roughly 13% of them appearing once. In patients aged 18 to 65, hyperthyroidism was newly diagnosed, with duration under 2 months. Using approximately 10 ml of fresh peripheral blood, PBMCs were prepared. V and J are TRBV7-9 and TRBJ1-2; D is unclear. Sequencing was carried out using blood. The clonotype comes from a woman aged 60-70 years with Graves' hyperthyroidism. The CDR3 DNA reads TGTGCCAGCACCCCCCGGACGGACGATAACTATGGCTACACCTTC. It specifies CASTPRTDDNYGYTF. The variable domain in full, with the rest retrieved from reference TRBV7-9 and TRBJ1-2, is DTGVSQNPRHKITKRGQNVTFRCDPISEHNRLYWYRQTLGQGPEFLTYFQNEAQLEKSRLLSDRFSAERPKGSFSTLEIQRTEQGDSAMYLCASTPRTDDNYGYTFGSGTRLTVV.